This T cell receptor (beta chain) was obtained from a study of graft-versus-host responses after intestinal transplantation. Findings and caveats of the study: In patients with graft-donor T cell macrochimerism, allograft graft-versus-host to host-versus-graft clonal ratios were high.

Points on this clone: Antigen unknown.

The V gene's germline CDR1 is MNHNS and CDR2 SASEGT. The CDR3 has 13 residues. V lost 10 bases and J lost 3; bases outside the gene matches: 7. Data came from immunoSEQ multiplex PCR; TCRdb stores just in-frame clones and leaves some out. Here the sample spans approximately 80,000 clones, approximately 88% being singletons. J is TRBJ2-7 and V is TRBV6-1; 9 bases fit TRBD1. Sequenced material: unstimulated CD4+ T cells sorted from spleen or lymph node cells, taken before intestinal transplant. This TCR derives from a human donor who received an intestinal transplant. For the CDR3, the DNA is TGTGCCACCGGACAGGGGATAGGCTACGAGCAGTACTTC. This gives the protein CATGQGIGYEQYF.